These 17 T cell receptor beta chains came from one sample sequenced in a study of T cells in Graves' hyperthyroidism and ophthalmopathy. The source material, RNA transcripts, was used to amplify TCR beta CDR3 regions. TCR CDR3 regions were first amplified by RT-PCR with HTBI primers. TCRdb re-called the multiplex PCR reads with MiXCR, one entry per CDR3 protein. This table holds 390,000 or so distinct CDR3 sequences, approximately 15% found once. Sequenced input: blood. The origin of the receptors is a man aged 18 to 35 with Graves' ophthalmopathy.

This clonotype has a count of ten or more. The V and J genes are TRBV29-1 and TRBJ1-1; D not resolved. CDR3 length: 14 residues. Germline CDR1 SQVTM, CDR2 ANQGSEA. Trimming took off 5 bases at V and 6 bases at J, with 19 bases between the two ends. The CDR3, as DNA: TGCAGCGTTTGGCCTGTGACCCTATCCGCTGAAGCTTTCTTT. Its translation is CSVWPVTLSAEAFF. The full variable domain, its missing parts supplied by reference TRBV29-1 and TRBJ1-1, is SAVISQKPSRDICQRGTSLTIQCQVDSQVTMMFWYRQQPGQSLTLIATANQGSEATYESGFVIDKFPISRPNLTFSTLTVSNMSPEDSSIYLCSVWPVTLSAEAFFGQGTRLTVV.

This clonotype was observed a few times. The chain carries TRBV9 and TRBJ2-6; D is undetermined. Trimming removed 0 bases from V and 2 bases from J, with 3 bases in between. The CDR3 totals 14 residues. The germline CDR1 and CDR2 sequences are SGDLS and YYNGEE. For the CDR3, the DNA is TGTGCCAGCAGCGTAGTCCCTGGGGCCAACGTCCTGACTTTC. As protein: CASSVVPGANVLTF.

Notes on this clonotype: This could be a read error, since a much larger clone is one nucleotide away. The V call is TRBV5-1, the J call TRBJ1-1; D might be TRBD1 (6 bases). Germline V gives CDR1 SGHRS, CDR2 YFSETQ. The CDR3 is made up of 14 amino acids. The CDR3 DNA reads TGCGCCGGCAGCACCGCAACAGGGCCCACTGAAGCTTTCTTT. This translates into CAGSTATGPTEAFF.

CDR3 sequence reads: CASSESILAGGSDTQYF. In nucleotides, the CDR3 is TGCGCCAGCAGCGAATCAATTTTAGCGGGGGGGTCTGATACGCAGTATTTT. The V call is TRBV4-1, the J call TRBJ2-3; 11 bases are shared with TRBD2. Germline trimming cut 5 bases from V and 6 bases from J; bases unmatched to any gene: 13. This CDR3 spans 17 amino acids. Germline CDR1 is MGHRA and CDR2 is YSYEKL.

This clonotype has more than one count but fewer than ten. This sequence joins TRBV30 and TRBJ1-1; 10 positions agree with TRBD1. The germline V gene has CDR1 GTSNPN and CDR2 SVGIG (reference sequence). The V and J ends lost 4 bases and 6 bases, in that order; junction bases with no gene match: 5. This CDR3 region has 13 residues. The CDR3 here is CAWMGTGDSEAFF. For the CDR3, the DNA is TGTGCCTGGATGGGGACAGGGGATTCTGAAGCTTTCTTT.

This clonotype occurred a few times. The J gene is TRBJ1-2, the V gene TRBV5-1, with a possible D match to TRBD1 (6 bases). Germline CDR1 SGHRS, CDR2 YFSETQ. The ends were cut back, 4 bases at V and 2 bases at J, with 15 bases in the middle. The CDR3 covers 15 residues. CDR3 sequence: CASSTNPGHNYGYTF. In DNA form, the CDR3 reads TGCGCCAGCAGCACAAATCCGGGACACAACTATGGCTACACCTTC.

The table lists this clonotype with many counts. The V gene is TRBV6-1, the J gene TRBJ2-1; 9 nucleotides align to TRBD2. Germline trimming cut 5 bases from V and 6 bases from J; bases unmatched to any gene: 8. This CDR3 is 15 amino acids long. CDR1 and CDR2 from the germline V gene are MNHNS and SASEGT. The CDR3, as DNA: TGTGCCAGCAGTATATCCGGGACTAGCCGCAATGAGCAGTTCTTC. It codes for CASSISGTSRNEQFF.

As regards this clonotype: Given the absence of the conserved phenylalanine or tryptophan at the CDR3 end, a read error is likely. The chain combines TRBV29-1 with TRBJ1-3; D possibly corresponds to TRBD1 (6 bases). The CDR3 is made up of 14 amino acids. CDR1 and CDR2 (germline): SQVTM, ANQGSEA. Trimming removed 7 bases from V and 0 bases from J, with 13 bases in between. CDR3 in DNA: TGCAGCGCCCGAGGGGGGGGCTCTGGAAACACCATATATTCT. This gives the protein CSARGGGSGNTIYS.

The sample holds many counts of this clonotype. V gene TRBV2 combines with J gene TRBJ1-5; possible D gene TRBD1, 6 bases. The CDR3 runs to 15 residues. Germline-derived CDR1 and CDR2 are SNHLY and FYNNEI. Trimming removed 9 bases from V and 0 bases from J, with 15 bases in between. CDR3 residues: CASNRDTYSNQPQHF. The CDR3, as DNA: TGTGCCAGTAACCGGGACACCTATAGCAATCAGCCCCAGCATTTT. The complete variable domain, with remaining parts taken from reference TRBV2 and TRBJ1-5, reads EPEVTQTPSHQVTQMGQEVILRCVPISNHLYFYWYRQILGQKVEFLVSFYNNEISEKSEIFDDQFSVERPDGSNFTLKIRSTKLEDSAMYFCASNRDTYSNQPQHFGDGTRLSIL.

The V gene is TRBV7-9, the J gene TRBJ1-2; tentative D call: TRBD1 (6 bases). Germline V gene lookup returns CDR1 SEHNR and CDR2 FQNEAQ (reference sequence). Trimming took 4 bases from V and 8 from J, leaving 17 bases between them. This CDR3 has 14 amino acids. The DNA of the CDR3 is TGTGCCAGCAGCTCCCCCGAATCGGGGGGCGGCTACACCTTC. Translating gives CASSSPESGGGYTF.

This clonotype was recorded at least ten times. This chain links TRBV20-1 with TRBJ2-7; TRBD1 aligns across 7 bases. The CDR3 has 12 amino acids. Germline V gene lookup returns CDR1 DFQATT and CDR2 SNEGSKA (reference sequence). V lost 6 bases to trimming and J lost 6 bases; unmatched junction nucleotides: 8. The CDR3 protein is CSATGQPTEQYF. CDR3 sequence (DNA): TGCAGTGCGACGGGACAGCCTACCGAGCAGTACTTC.

V is TRBV6-1 and J is TRBJ2-3; 7 bases map to TRBD2. CDR3 length equals 14 residues. Germline loops: CDR1 MNHNS, CDR2 SASEGT. J was trimmed by 2 bases and V by 7 bases; bases with no gene match: 6. The CDR3 DNA is TGTGCCAGCACCACTAGCGTAGACACAGATACGCAGTATTTT. This gives the protein CASTTSVDTDTQYF.

Turning to this clonotype: A read error may be the cause here, since a much bigger clone is one base away. The V gene is TRBV11-3, the J gene TRBJ1-1, with 7 bases identical to TRBD1. The CDR3 has 18 residues. V gave up 0 bases and J gave up 2 bases; unmatched junction bases: 12. The germline V gene encodes CDR1 SGHNT and CDR2 YENEEA. The CDR3 loop is CASSLDQGGSRANTEAFF. The CDR3 DNA is TGTGCCAGCAGCTTAGATCAGGGGGGCAGCCGGGCCAACACTGAAGCTTTCTTT. The full variable domain, its missing parts supplied by reference TRBV11-3 and TRBJ1-1, is EAGVVQSPRYKIIEKKQPVAFWCNPISGHNTLYWYLQNLGQGPELLIRYENEEAVDDSQLPKDRFSAERLKGVDSTLKIQPAELGDSAVYLCASSLDQGGSRANTEAFFGQGTRLTVV.

The J gene is TRBJ2-7, the V gene TRBV6-2 or TRBV6-3; a possible D gene is TRBD1 (5 bases). CDR3 length equals 14 residues. Germline V gene sequence: CDR1 MNHEY, CDR2 SVGEGT. V was cut by 2 bases and J by 3 bases, with 11 bases left in between. The CDR3 here is CASSYQDTNYEQYF. The CDR3 DNA is TGTGCCAGCAGTTACCAGGACACAAACTACGAGCAGTACTTC.

In this sample, this clonotype turned up many times. J is TRBJ1-2 and V is TRBV27, with D perhaps matching TRBD1 (5 bases). The CDR3 runs to 15 residues. Trimming left V 2 bases short and J 6 bases short, with 16 bases between. Germline-derived CDR1 and CDR2 are MNHEY and SMNVEV (reference sequence). The CDR3 is CASSLRDRDINGYTF. The DNA for the CDR3 is TGTGCCAGCAGTTTAAGAGACAGAGATATCAATGGCTACACCTTC.

Remarks on this clonotype: Being one base from a much bigger clone, this may be a read error. The J gene is TRBJ2-7, the V gene TRBV6-1; weak D call: TRBD2 (7 bases). The J call may be wrong; the DNA end is better matched by TRBJ2-5. The CDR3 spans 17 residues. Germline values: CDR1 MNHNS, CDR2 SASEGT. The CDR3 loop is CASSEARYGRRGETQYF. The CDR3 nucleotides read TGTGCCAGCAGTGAAGCTCGGTACGGGAGGAGGGGGGAGACCCAGTACTTC.

This clonotype has at least ten counts. This chain joins TRBV11-2 and TRBJ2-5; no clear D. CDR1 and CDR2 (germline): SGHAT, FQNNGV. The V end lost 0 bases, the J end lost 7 bases, and 3 bases lay between the germline ends. The CDR3 contains 11 residues. This CDR3 is CASSLDMTQYF. CDR3 sequence (DNA): TGTGCCAGCAGCTTAGACATGACCCAGTACTTC.